Listed below are T cell receptor beta chains from one sample, sequenced in a study of blood T cell repertoires in COVID-19. Generated by immunoSEQ multiplex PCR, the TCRdb table keeps only in-frame clones and is missing some. The sample consists of about 170,000 clones, around 82% of them appearing once. Input material: peripheral blood. Receptors originate from a man in his sixties or seventies with active or convalescent COVID-19. Both conserved end residues are part of each CDR3. A D gene is named only where the DNA matches it firmly. Expanded clones get a size class; other rows say once, few or many, or leave the size out.

V: TRBV6-6
J: TRBJ1-5
size: -
D: -
CDR3: CASSVQGKGQHF
DNA: TGTGCCAGCAGCGTCCAGGGGAAAGGCCAGCATTTT

V: TRBV5-6
J: TRBJ1-5
size: -
D: -
CDR3: CASSLTGKVSQPQHF
DNA: TGTGCCAGCAGCTTGACAGGGAAAGTGAGTCAGCCCCAGCATTTT

V: TRBV27
J: TRBJ2-3
size: -
D: TRBD1
CDR3: CASSLTGWLDTQYF
DNA: TGTGCCAGCAGTTTGACAGGGTGGTTGGATACGCAGTATTTT

V: TRBV27
J: TRBJ2-1
size: once
D: -
CDR3: CASSFLDSNEQFF
DNA: TGTGCCAGCAGTTTTCTAGACAGCAATGAGCAGTTCTTC

V: TRBV2
J: TRBJ2-7
size: -
D: TRBD1
CDR3: CASMGQGSEQYF
DNA: TGTGCCAGCATGGGACAGGGAAGCGAGCAGTACTTC

V: TRBV5-4
J: TRBJ2-1
size: -
D: TRBD2
CDR3: CASSSGLAGEGEQFF
DNA: TGTGCCAGCAGCTCGGGACTAGCGGGGGAAGGTGAGCAGTTCTTC

V: TRBV30
J: TRBJ2-7
size: -
D: -
CDR3: CAWSAPGGLGYEQYF
DNA: TGTGCCTGGAGTGCCCCCGGAGGGTTGGGCTACGAGCAGTACTTC

V: TRBV5-1
J: TRBJ2-7
size: -
D: TRBD1
CDR3: CASSLGQGVYEQYF
DNA: TGCGCCAGCAGCTTAGGACAGGGCGTCTACGAGCAGTACTTC

V: TRBV6-5
J: TRBJ1-1
size: -
D: -
CDR3: CASIRGDAFF
DNA: TGTGCCAGCATACGGGGGGACGCTTTCTTT

V: TRBV5-1
J: TRBJ2-7
size: -
D: -
CDR3: CASSLVRTSSYEQYF
DNA: TGCGCCAGCAGCTTGGTGAGGACATCCTCCTACGAGCAGTACTTC

V: TRBV7-9
J: TRBJ2-3
size: once
D: -
CDR3: CASSLGGLAISTDTQYF
DNA: TGTGCCAGCAGCTTAGGTGGCCTAGCGATAAGCACAGATACGCAGTATTTT

V: TRBV27
J: TRBJ2-6
size: -
D: -
CDR3: CASRRQSGANVLTF
DNA: TGTGCCAGCAGGCGCCAATCTGGTGCCAACGTCCTGACTTTC

V: TRBV11-2
J: TRBJ1-1
size: -
D: -
CDR3: CASTQLFAEAFF
DNA: TGTGCCAGCACCCAACTGTTCGCTGAAGCTTTCTTT

V: TRBV6-5
J: TRBJ2-2
size: -
D: -
CDR3: CASKVQRNTGELFF
DNA: TGTGCCAGCAAAGTTCAGCGGAACACCGGGGAGCTGTTTTTT

V: TRBV6-5
J: TRBJ2-1
size: -
D: TRBD2
CDR3: CASILTSGSYNEQFF
DNA: TGTGCCAGCATCCTGACTAGCGGCTCCTACAATGAGCAGTTCTTC

V: TRBV11-2
J: TRBJ2-3
size: -
D: TRBD2
CDR3: CASSSTSGGLLGTQYF
DNA: TGTGCCAGCAGCTCGACTAGCGGGGGCCTGCTTGGTACGCAGTATTTT

V: TRBV19
J: TRBJ2-5
size: -
D: -
CDR3: CASSSNRAAGEETQYF
DNA: TGTGCCAGTAGTTCTAATCGAGCAGCCGGAGAAGAGACCCAGTACTTC

V: TRBV28
J: TRBJ2-5
size: -
D: TRBD1
CDR3: CASSFSGQGHETQYF
DNA: TGTGCCAGCAGTTTCTCTGGACAGGGGCATGAGACCCAGTACTTC

V: TRBV5-1
J: TRBJ1-1
size: -
D: -
CDR3: CASGLAVGAWAEAFF
DNA: TGCGCCAGCGGCTTGGCGGTTGGGGCCTGGGCTGAAGCTTTCTTT

V: TRBV5-6
J: TRBJ1-2
size: few
D: -
CDR3: CASSLLGDYGYTF
DNA: TGTGCCAGCAGCCTTCTAGGGGACTATGGCTACACCTTC

V: TRBV7-8
J: TRBJ1-1
size: -
D: -
CDR3: CASSSRTLTLNTEAFF
DNA: TGTGCCAGCAGCTCTCGGACATTAACTTTGAACACTGAAGCTTTCTTT

V: TRBV4-3
J: TRBJ1-4
size: -
D: -
CDR3: CASSQDFRRGAANEKLFF
DNA: TGCGCCAGCAGCCAAGATTTCAGGCGGGGAGCAGCTAATGAAAAACTGTTTTTT

V: TRBV6-5
J: TRBJ1-4
size: -
D: -
CDR3: CASRVQFATNEKLFF
DNA: TGTGCCAGCAGGGTCCAGTTTGCAACTAATGAAAAACTGTTTTTT

V: TRBV11-2
J: TRBJ2-1
size: -
D: -
CDR3: CASSLGRSNSEQFF
DNA: TGTGCCAGCAGCTTGGGCAGGTCGAATAGTGAGCAGTTCTTC

V: TRBV6-5
J: TRBJ1-4
size: -
D: -
CDR3: CASSYGQSTNEKLFF
DNA: TGTGCCAGCAGTTACGGACAGTCAACTAATGAAAAACTGTTTTTT

V: TRBV6-5
J: TRBJ2-7
size: -
D: -
CDR3: CASSLGQNYEQYF
DNA: TGTGCCAGCAGCCTCGGACAGAACTACGAGCAGTACTTC

V: TRBV7-2
J: TRBJ2-3
size: -
D: -
CDR3: CASSLAGAGFTDTQYF
DNA: TGTGCCAGCAGCTTAGCAGGGGCCGGATTCACAGATACGCAGTATTTT

V: TRBV7-2
J: TRBJ2-2
size: -
D: TRBD1
CDR3: CASSLRDRGPTGELFF
DNA: TGTGCCAGCAGCTTACGGGACAGGGGGCCAACCGGGGAGCTGTTTTTT

V: TRBV3-1/TRBV3-2
J: TRBJ1-2
size: -
D: -
CDR3: CASSQGLAGRYYGYTF
DNA: TGTGCCAGCAGCCAAGGGTTAGCGGGGCGCTACTATGGCTACACCTTC

V: TRBV12-3/TRBV12-4
J: TRBJ1-1
size: -
D: -
CDR3: CASSPWNTEAFF
DNA: TGTGCCAGCAGCCCATGGAACACTGAAGCTTTCTTT

V: TRBV27
J: TRBJ2-2
size: -
D: TRBD1
CDR3: CASKEDRGQTGELFF
DNA: TGTGCCAGCAAGGAGGACAGGGGGCAAACCGGGGAGCTGTTTTTT

V: TRBV29-1
J: TRBJ2-2
size: -
D: -
CDR3: CSVGGWTGELFF
DNA: TGCAGCGTTGGAGGGTGGACCGGGGAGCTGTTTTTT

V: TRBV27
J: TRBJ1-2
size: -
D: TRBD1
CDR3: CASRTGGRNGYTF
DNA: TGTGCCAGCAGGACAGGGGGTAGGAATGGCTACACCTTC

V: TRBV7-2
J: TRBJ2-1
size: few
D: -
CDR3: CASSQGPSNNEQFF
DNA: TGTGCCAGCAGCCAGGGTCCAAGTAACAATGAGCAGTTCTTC

V: TRBV19
J: TRBJ2-3
size: -
D: TRBD1
CDR3: CASSHRGLSSDTQYF
DNA: TGTGCCAGTTCGCACAGGGGGCTGAGCTCAGATACGCAGTATTTT